The 6 T cell receptor beta chains below were found in one sample sequenced in a study of vaccination effects on CD4 cells after COVID-19. The table came from immunoSEQ multiplex PCR; TCRdb's copy has only in-frame clones and leaves some out. The data show about 73,000 clones, roughly 74% seen once. These receptors have no known antigen. ViraFEST used viral peptide pools to expand antigen-specific CD4+ T cells before sequencing. CD4+ T cell isolation took place after nine to eleven days of culture. Vaccinees lacked prior SARS-CoV-2 infection and tested negative for nucleocapsid antibodies. Sequencing was performed on CD4+ T cells from PBMCs cultured with HCoV-NL63 spike peptides, taken before COVID-19 vaccination. These receptors were collected from a human donor who received a COVID-19 vaccine.

This chain uses TRBV24-1 with TRBJ1-4; 10 bases map to TRBD1. After removal of 2 bases from V and 7 bases from J, the junction contained 3 bases not matched to a gene. There are 15 residues in the CDR3. Germline V gene sequence: CDR1 KGHDR, CDR2 SFDVKD. The CDR3, as DNA: TGTGCCACCAGTGATTCTCGGACAGGGGGTGAAAAACTGTTTTTT. Amino acids: CATSDSRTGGEKLFF.

This chain joins TRBV7-3 and TRBJ2-3, with TRBD2 as a possible D gene (5 bases). V was cut by 6 bases and J by 0 bases, with 16 bases left in between. The CDR3 has 16 amino acids. Germline V CDR1 and CDR2: SGHTA, FQGTGA. CDR3 coding DNA: TGTGCCAGCAGTCCCTCCCCCGGGGTGAGCACAGATACGCAGTATTTT. Its translation: CASSPSPGVSTDTQYF.

The gene calls are TRBV19 and TRBJ2-5, with no clear D. The germline gives CDR1 LNHDA, CDR2 SQIVND (reference sequence). Trimming took 3 bases from V and 1 from J, leaving 9 bases between them. This CDR3 is built from 14 residues. CDR3 sequence reads: CASSINSFQETQYF. In DNA form, the CDR3 reads TGTGCCAGTAGTATTAACAGCTTCCAAGAGACCCAGTACTTC.

The genes are TRBV15 and TRBJ1-2; 7 nucleotides line up with TRBD1. This CDR3 comprises 13 residues. V was pared by 4 bases and J by 2 bases, with 1 base of the junction left unmatched. Germline CDR1 and CDR2: LNHNV and YYDKDF (reference sequence). The DNA for the CDR3 is TGTGCCACCAGCAAGGACAGGAACTATGGCTACACCTTC. It yields the protein CATSKDRNYGYTF.

V is TRBV9 and J is TRBJ2-3; D call uncertain. CDR1 is SGDLS and CDR2 is YYNGEE in the germline V gene. The V end was cut by 0 bases, the J end by 5 bases, with 1 base between. The CDR3 is made up of 11 amino acids. In DNA, the CDR3 is TGTGCCAGCAGCGTAGGAGATACGCAGTATTTT. This translates into CASSVGDTQYF.

The chain links TRBV9 to TRBJ1-1; D gene uncertain. The V end was cut by 0 bases, the J end by 1 base, with 7 bases between. CDR3 size: 14 residues. CDR1 and CDR2 from the germline V gene are SGDLS and YYNGEE. The CDR3 here is CASSVASGNTEAFF. As DNA, the CDR3 is TGTGCCAGCAGCGTAGCCTCAGGGAACACTGAAGCTTTCTTT.